Reported below is one T cell receptor beta chain. Its matching antigen is unknown. The sample belongs to a study of tumor-infiltrating lymphocytes in localized non-small cell lung cancer. Turning to the study itself: From each patient, both tumor and uninvolved lung, non-adjacent to tumor, were sampled. Study results and caveats: Tumor T-cell fraction from TCR sequencing was not associated with recurrence-free survival (p = 0.61).

Clones were read by immunoSEQ multiplex PCR, and TCRdb kept only the in-frame ones, dropping some. The sample has roughly 9,900 clones, roughly 70% seen once. Sequencing input: lung tumor tissue. The TCR was taken from a human donor with non-small cell lung cancer.

CDR3 in amino acids: CASSPQTSGNTIYF. For the CDR3, the DNA is TGTGCCAGCAGCCCACAGACATCTGGAAACACCATATATTTT. The V gene is TRBV7-2, the J gene TRBJ1-3, with unresolved D. This CDR3 comprises 14 residues. Germline assignment: CDR1 SGHTA and CDR2 FQGNSA. Trimming shortened V by 5 bases and J by 1 base, and 9 bases separated the two germline ends.